This T cell receptor (beta chain) was found in a study of blood T cell repertoires in COVID-19. In the study's own analysis: Counts of nucleated cells, estimated from reference gene primer amplification, were obtained. Data came from immunoSEQ multiplex PCR; TCRdb stores just in-frame clones and leaves some out. D and trimming come from the DNA, and the V and J calls and clone size come from that table. The sample lists around 35,000 clones, roughly 85% occurring once. Source material: peripheral blood. The clonotype originates from a human donor in a cohort sampled during active COVID-19.

The CDR3 nucleotides read TGTGCCAGCAGCGCCCCGGGACTAGCGGGGCACGGGGAGCTGTTTTTT. Residues: CASSAPGLAGHGELFF. The V and J genes are TRBV11-3 and TRBJ2-2; 13 bases line up with TRBD2. Germline-derived CDR1 and CDR2 are SGHNT and YENEEA. This CDR3 comprises 16 residues. Trimming took 5 bases from V and 7 from J; bases not matched to a gene: 7. Together with reference TRBV11-3 and TRBJ2-2, the CDR3 gives the full variable domain: EAGVVQSPRYKIIEKKQPVAFWCNPISGHNTLYWYLQNLGQGPELLIRYENEEAVDDSQLPKDRFSAERLKGVDSTLKIQPAELGDSAVYLCASSAPGLAGHGELFFGEGSRLTVL.